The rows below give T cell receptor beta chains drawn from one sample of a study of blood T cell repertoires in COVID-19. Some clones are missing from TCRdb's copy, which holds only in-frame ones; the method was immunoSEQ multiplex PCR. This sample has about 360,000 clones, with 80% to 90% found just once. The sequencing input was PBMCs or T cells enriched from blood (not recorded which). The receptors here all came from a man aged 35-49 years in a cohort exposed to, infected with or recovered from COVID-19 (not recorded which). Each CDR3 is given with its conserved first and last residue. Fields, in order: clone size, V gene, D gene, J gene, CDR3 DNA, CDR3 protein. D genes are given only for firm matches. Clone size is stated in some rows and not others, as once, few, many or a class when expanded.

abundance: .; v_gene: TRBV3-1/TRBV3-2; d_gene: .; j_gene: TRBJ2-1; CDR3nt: TGTGCCAGCAGCCAAGTACAGGGAGTGGGTAATGAGCAGTTCTTC; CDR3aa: CASSQVQGVGNEQFF
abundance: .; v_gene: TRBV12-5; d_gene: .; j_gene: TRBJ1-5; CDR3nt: TGTGCTAGTGGTTTGGTACCGGGGTACAATCAGCCCCAGCATTTT; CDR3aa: CASGLVPGYNQPQHF
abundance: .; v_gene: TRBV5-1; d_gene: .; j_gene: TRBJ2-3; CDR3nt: TGCGCCAGCAGCTTTTTTCCGACAGATACGCAGTATTTT; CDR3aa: CASSFFPTDTQYF
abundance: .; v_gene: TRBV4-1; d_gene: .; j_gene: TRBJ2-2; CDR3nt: TGCGCCAGCAGCCAGCCGGAGAGGAAAACGACCGGGGAGCTGTTTTTT; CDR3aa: CASSQPERKTTGELFF
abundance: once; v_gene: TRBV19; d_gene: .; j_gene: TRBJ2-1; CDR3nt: TGTGCCAGTAGCCGTCGGCGGAGTAGCTCCTACAATGAGCAGTTCTTC; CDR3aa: CASSRRRSSSYNEQFF
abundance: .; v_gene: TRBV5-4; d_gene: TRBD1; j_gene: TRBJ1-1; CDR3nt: TGTGCCAGCAGCCCGGACAGGGCGGTTGACACTGAAGCTTTCTTT; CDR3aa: CASSPDRAVDTEAFF
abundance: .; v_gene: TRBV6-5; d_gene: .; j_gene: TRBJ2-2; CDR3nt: TGTGCCAGCAGTTACTCAGGGGGTAACACCGGGGAGCTGTTTTTT; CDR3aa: CASSYSGGNTGELFF
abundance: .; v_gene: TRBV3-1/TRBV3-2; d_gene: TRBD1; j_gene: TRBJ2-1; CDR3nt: TGTGCCAGCAGCCGAACAGGGGACTACAATGAGCAGTTCTTC; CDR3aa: CASSRTGDYNEQFF
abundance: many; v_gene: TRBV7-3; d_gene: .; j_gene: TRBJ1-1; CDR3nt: TGTGCCAGCAGCTACGGAGGGGACACTGAAGCTTTCTTT; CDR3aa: CASSYGGDTEAFF
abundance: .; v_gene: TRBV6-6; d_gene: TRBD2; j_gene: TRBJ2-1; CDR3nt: TGTGCCAGGGCAAGACTAGCGGGAGTGTGGAGAAATGAGCAGTTCTTC; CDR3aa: CARARLAGVWRNEQFF
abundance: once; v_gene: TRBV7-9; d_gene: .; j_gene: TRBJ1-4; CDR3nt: TGTGCCAGCAGCTTACGGTCCCACGGGGCTAATGAAAAACTGTTTTTT; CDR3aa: CASSLRSHGANEKLFF
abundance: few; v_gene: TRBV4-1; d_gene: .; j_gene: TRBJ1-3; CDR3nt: TGCGCCAGCAGAACTTCGACAGTCACTTCTGGAAACACCATATATTTT; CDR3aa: CASRTSTVTSGNTIYF
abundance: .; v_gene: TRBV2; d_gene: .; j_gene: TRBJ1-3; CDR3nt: TGTGCCAGCAGTAAACAGGGTTCCCTGCACACCATATATTTT; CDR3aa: CASSKQGSLHTIYF
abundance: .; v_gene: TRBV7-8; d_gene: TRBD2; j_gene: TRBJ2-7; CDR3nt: TGTGCCAGCAGCCCCAGGAGCCCGGGACTAGCGCTCGAGCAGTACTTC; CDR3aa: CASSPRSPGLALEQYF
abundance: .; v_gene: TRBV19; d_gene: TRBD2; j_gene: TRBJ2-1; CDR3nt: TGTGCCAGTAGTATAGGTAGTACGGGACTAGCGGTTAATGAGCAGTTCTTC; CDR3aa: CASSIGSTGLAVNEQFF
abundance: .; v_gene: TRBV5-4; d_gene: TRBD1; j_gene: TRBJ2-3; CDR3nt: TGTGCCAGCAGCTTTTCCGGGACAGCGCCTGCGACGCAGTATTTT; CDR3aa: CASSFSGTAPATQYF
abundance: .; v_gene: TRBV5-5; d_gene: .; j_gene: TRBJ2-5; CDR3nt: TGTGCCAGCAGCTTGGAAGCGCCGGGTGGGTCCCAGTACTTC; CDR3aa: CASSLEAPGGSQYF
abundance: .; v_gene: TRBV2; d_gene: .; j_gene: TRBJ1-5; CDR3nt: TGTGCCAGCAGCCGCGAACAGGGTATCCATCAGCCCCAGCATTTT; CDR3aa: CASSREQGIHQPQHF
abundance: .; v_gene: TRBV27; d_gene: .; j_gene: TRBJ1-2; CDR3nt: TGTGCCAGCAGTTTGCGCGGGAGCGGTGGCTACACCTTC; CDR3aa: CASSLRGSGGYTF
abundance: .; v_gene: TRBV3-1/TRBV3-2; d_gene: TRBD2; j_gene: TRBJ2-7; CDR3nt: TGTGCCAGCAGCCAAGGGACTAGCGGGCTGTACGAGCAGTACTTC; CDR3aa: CASSQGTSGLYEQYF
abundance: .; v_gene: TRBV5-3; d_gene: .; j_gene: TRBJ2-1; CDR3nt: TGTGCCAGAAGCTTGGATCTAGAGGCTAGTTACAACAATGAGCAGTTCTTC; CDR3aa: CARSLDLEASYNNEQFF
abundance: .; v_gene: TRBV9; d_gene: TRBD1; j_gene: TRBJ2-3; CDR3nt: TGTGCCAGCAGCGTCGACAGGGGATCCGGTACGCAGTATTTT; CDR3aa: CASSVDRGSGTQYF
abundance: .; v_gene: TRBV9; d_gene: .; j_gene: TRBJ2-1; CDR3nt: TGTGCCAGCAGCCCCCAGAGGGTATCCTACAATGAGCAGTTCTTC; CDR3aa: CASSPQRVSYNEQFF
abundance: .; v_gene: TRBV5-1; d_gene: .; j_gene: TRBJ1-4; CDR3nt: TGCGCCAGCGCCGCTACCCGCGCAACTAATGAAAAACTGTTTTTT; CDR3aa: CASAATRATNEKLFF
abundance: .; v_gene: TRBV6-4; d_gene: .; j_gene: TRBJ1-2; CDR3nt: TGTGCCAGCAGTGATGACCAGGGCATCGGCTACACCTTC; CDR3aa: CASSDDQGIGYTF
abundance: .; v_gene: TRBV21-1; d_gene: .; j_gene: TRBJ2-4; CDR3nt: TGTGCCAGCACCAAACGAGGCGGGGGGCCCTTTCCCGTCTTC; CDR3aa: CASTKRGGGPFPVF